The rows below give T cell receptor beta chains drawn from one sample of a study of spatial heterogeneity in lung cancer. TCRdb used MiXCR to reprocess the 5' RACE reads, holding one entry per CDR3 protein. The sample has about 17,000 distinct CDR3 sequences, over 15% seen once. Sequenced here: PBMCs, sampled at follow-up. These receptors all come from a male donor with early-stage non-small cell lung cancer. Each CDR3 is given with its conserved first and last residue. The D gene is left open where the match is weak. Where a row states a size, it is once, few, many or the class of an expanded clone; other rows omit it.

TRBJ1-1 | TRBV28 | few | . | TGTGCCAGCAGTTTATCGGGCAGGGAAGCTTTCTTT | CASSLSGREAFF
TRBJ1-5 | TRBV20-1 | . | TRBD1 | TGCAGTGCCAGTGGACAGGGCCGAATCAATCAGCTCCAGCATTTT | CSASGQGRINQLQHF
TRBJ2-5 | TRBV2 | many | . | TGTGCCAGCGGGCCCCAGGCTCAAGAGACCCAGTACTTC | CASGPQAQETQYF
TRBJ2-7 | TRBV27 | many | TRBD1 | TGTGCCAGCAGTTTAGGGCGGACAGGGGGCAGGTACGAGCAGTACTTC | CASSLGRTGGRYEQYF
TRBJ2-1 | TRBV5-1 | . | TRBD1 | TGCGCCAGCAGCTTAATTGGACAGGGGGTCAATGAGCAGTTCTTC | CASSLIGQGVNEQFF
TRBJ2-6 | TRBV11-2 | few | . | TGTGCCAGCAGCTTAGTCTTGGACGTCTCTGGGGCCAACGTCCTGACTTTC | CASSLVLDVSGANVLTF
TRBJ2-5 | TRBV4-2 | medium-sized | TRBD2 | TGTGCCAGCAGCCCCCCCCATGTTAGCGGGGGATTCCAAGAGACCCAGTACTTC | CASSPPHVSGGFQETQYF
TRBJ2-3 | TRBV10-3 | few | TRBD1 | TGTGCCATCAGTACAACCGGGACAGGGCCTACAGATACGCAGTATTTT | CAISTTGTGPTDTQYF
TRBJ1-1 | TRBV5-1 | . | . | TGCGCCAGCAGCGCCGGGACGGAGAACATGAACACTGAAGCTTTCTTT | CASSAGTENMNTEAFF
TRBJ1-2 | TRBV4-1 | medium-sized | . | TGCGCCAGCAGCCAAGGCTCCCGGGAAAACTATGGCTACACCTTC | CASSQGSRENYGYTF
TRBJ2-7 | TRBV10-3 | many | . | TGTGCCATCAGTGAGCCGAGACCCACAGGGCGATCCTACGAGCAGTACTTC | CAISEPRPTGRSYEQYF
TRBJ1-6 | TRBV2 | few | . | TGTGCCAGCAGTGAAAGGGGAGAAGGCTATAATTCACCCCTCCACTTT | CASSERGEGYNSPLHF
TRBJ2-5 | TRBV19 | few | . | TGTGCCAGTAGCCGGGGCAGGTCCGGAGAGACCCAGTACTTC | CASSRGRSGETQYF
TRBJ1-6 | TRBV11-3 | many | . | TGTGCCAGCAGCCGCTCCCCAAATTCACCCCTCCACTTT | CASSRSPNSPLHF
TRBJ1-2 | TRBV5-1 | many | . | TGCGCCAGCAGCTTGTACGAGGGGTGGGGCTACACCTTC | CASSLYEGWGYTF
TRBJ1-4 | TRBV20-1 | many | . | TGCAGTGCCCCGGGACTGGCTGATGGAAAACTGTTTTTT | CSAPGLADGKLFF
TRBJ2-1 | TRBV20-1 | few | . | TGCAGTGCTAGAGTACCGTTGACTGTAGGTGAGCAGTTCTTC | CSARVPLTVGEQFF
TRBJ2-3 | TRBV7-7 | many | . | TGTGCTAGCAGCTCCAGCGGGAGCACAGATACGCAGTATTTT | CASSSSGSTDTQYF
TRBJ2-7 | TRBV7-8 | few | TRBD2 | TGTGCCAGCAGCCAAAGGCGTGGCGGGGGAATCGAGCAGTACTTC | CASSQRRGGGIEQYF
TRBJ2-3 | TRBV13 | . | . | TGTGCCAGCAGCGACCCATCAGATACGCAGTATTTT | CASSDPSDTQYF
TRBJ1-2 | TRBV25-1 | few | . | TGTGCCAGCAGTGAAGTTCCCGGGCGCGGTTTCACCTTC | CASSEVPGRGFTF
TRBJ2-1 | TRBV5-1 | few | TRBD2 | TGCGCCAGCAGCTTGCGGACTAGCGGGGGTGAGCAGTTCTTC | CASSLRTSGGEQFF
TRBJ2-3 | TRBV29-1 | few | TRBD2 | TGCAGCGGGAGGGGAACTAGCGGGGGTCTAGCAGATACGCAGTATTTT | CSGRGTSGGLADTQYF
TRBJ2-1 | TRBV24-1 | few | . | TGTGCCACCAGTGTGGGGCTAGGCAGGCAGCAGTTCTTC | CATSVGLGRQQFF